This is a list of T cell receptor beta chains from one sample in a study of beta chain features in type 1 diabetes. Clones were sequenced by immunoSEQ multiplex PCR, and TCRdb holds only the in-frame ones, with some missing. The sample has 350,000 to 400,000 clones, about 16% seen once. The sample consisted of naive CD4+ T cells from blood. The source is a woman younger than 30 in good health. CDR3s include the opening cysteine and the closing phenylalanine or tryptophan. Fields, in order: clone size, D gene, V gene, J gene, CDR3 DNA, CDR3 protein. The D gene is left open where the match is weak. Clone size is shown for a subset of rows, as once, few, many or a class of expanded clone.

clone_size: NA; d_call: NA; v_call: TRBV29-1; j_call: TRBJ1-1; cdr3_nt: TGCAGCGTTGTAATATCTCTAAGGAGGACTGAAGCTTTCTTT; cdr3_aa: CSVVISLRRTEAFF
clone_size: few; d_call: NA; v_call: TRBV30; j_call: TRBJ1-3; cdr3_nt: TGTGCCTGGAGTGGCGGGCTCTCTGGAAACACCATATATTTT; cdr3_aa: CAWSGGLSGNTIYF
clone_size: NA; d_call: NA; v_call: TRBV5-1; j_call: TRBJ2-2; cdr3_nt: TGCGCCAGCAAACAGGGTCTTTCTACCGGGGAGCTGTTTTTT; cdr3_aa: CASKQGLSTGELFF
clone_size: NA; d_call: NA; v_call: TRBV29-1; j_call: TRBJ1-1; cdr3_nt: TGCAGCACCTTGTCAGGGAACACTGAAGCTTTCTTT; cdr3_aa: CSTLSGNTEAFF
clone_size: NA; d_call: NA; v_call: TRBV25-1; j_call: TRBJ2-2; cdr3_nt: TGTGCCAGCAGTGATACTAGCTGGGACACCGGGGAGCTGTTTTTT; cdr3_aa: CASSDTSWDTGELFF
clone_size: NA; d_call: NA; v_call: TRBV7-2; j_call: TRBJ2-3; cdr3_nt: TGTGCCAGCAGCGGAGGACCGCTGCTCACAGATACGCAGTATTTT; cdr3_aa: CASSGGPLLTDTQYF
clone_size: few; d_call: NA; v_call: TRBV7-9; j_call: TRBJ2-1; cdr3_nt: TGTGCCAGCAGCTTGGACGGGAGCTACAATGAGCAGTTCTTC; cdr3_aa: CASSLDGSYNEQFF
clone_size: few; d_call: NA; v_call: TRBV18; j_call: TRBJ2-7; cdr3_nt: TGTGCCAGCTCACCACTGGACACGGCCGAGCAGTACTTC; cdr3_aa: CASSPLDTAEQYF
clone_size: once; d_call: NA; v_call: TRBV19; j_call: TRBJ2-1; cdr3_nt: TGTGCCAGTAGTATAGAAGGGGTTTCCTACAATGAGCAGTTCTTC; cdr3_aa: CASSIEGVSYNEQFF
clone_size: few; d_call: TRBD2; v_call: TRBV18; j_call: TRBJ2-1; cdr3_nt: TGTGCCAGCTCACCCGATCACCTCCTAGCGGGAGGGCCCGATGAGCAGTTCTTC; cdr3_aa: CASSPDHLLAGGPDEQFF
clone_size: few; d_call: NA; v_call: TRBV29-1; j_call: TRBJ1-2; cdr3_nt: TGCAGCGTTGGGGGACTTAGATCAGGCTATGGCTACACCTTC; cdr3_aa: CSVGGLRSGYGYTF
clone_size: NA; d_call: TRBD2; v_call: TRBV6-5; j_call: TRBJ2-1; cdr3_nt: TGTGCCAGCAGGGGACTAGCGGGAAATAATGAGCAGTTCTTC; cdr3_aa: CASRGLAGNNEQFF
clone_size: few; d_call: NA; v_call: TRBV18; j_call: TRBJ2-7; cdr3_nt: TGTGCCAGCTCACTCAGGGGGGGACTAGATCCCTACGAGCAGTACTTC; cdr3_aa: CASSLRGGLDPYEQYF
clone_size: NA; d_call: NA; v_call: TRBV30; j_call: TRBJ2-5; cdr3_nt: TGTGCCTGGCTGGGCGGGGAAGAGAGGGCCCAGTACTTC; cdr3_aa: CAWLGGEERAQYF
clone_size: few; d_call: TRBD2; v_call: TRBV7-8; j_call: TRBJ2-1; cdr3_nt: TGTGCCAGCAGCCAGGGGACTAGCGGGTCCACCTACAATGAGCAGTTCTTC; cdr3_aa: CASSQGTSGSTYNEQFF
clone_size: NA; d_call: TRBD1; v_call: TRBV27; j_call: TRBJ2-7; cdr3_nt: TGTGCCAGCAGTTTAGACAGGGCCTACGAGCAGTACTTC; cdr3_aa: CASSLDRAYEQYF
clone_size: NA; d_call: TRBD2; v_call: TRBV30; j_call: TRBJ2-5; cdr3_nt: TGTGCCTGGAGGATGACGGCGGGAGGTGAGACCCAGTACTTC; cdr3_aa: CAWRMTAGGETQYF
clone_size: NA; d_call: NA; v_call: TRBV28; j_call: TRBJ2-4; cdr3_nt: TGTGCCAGCGGGGACTTGGGAAACATTCAGTACTTC; cdr3_aa: CASGDLGNIQYF
clone_size: NA; d_call: TRBD2; v_call: TRBV30; j_call: TRBJ2-3; cdr3_nt: TGTGCCTGGTTTGAGCGGGAGAAGCAGTATTTT; cdr3_aa: CAWFEREKQYF
clone_size: few; d_call: NA; v_call: TRBV4-1; j_call: TRBJ1-2; cdr3_nt: TGCGCCAGCAGTGAAACCGGGACTGACTATGGCTACACCTTC; cdr3_aa: CASSETGTDYGYTF
clone_size: NA; d_call: TRBD1; v_call: TRBV30; j_call: TRBJ2-4; cdr3_nt: TGTGCCTGGAGTGGGGCAGGGGGCGGAGCCAAAAACATTCAGTACTTC; cdr3_aa: CAWSGAGGGAKNIQYF
clone_size: NA; d_call: NA; v_call: TRBV9; j_call: TRBJ2-1; cdr3_nt: TGTGCCAGCAGCGTAGTTTCTAGAAGCAATGAGCAGTTCTTC; cdr3_aa: CASSVVSRSNEQFF
clone_size: few; d_call: TRBD1; v_call: TRBV28; j_call: TRBJ2-7; cdr3_nt: TGTGCCAGCAGTATCCGCACAGGGGGCGCCTACGAGCAGTACTTC; cdr3_aa: CASSIRTGGAYEQYF
clone_size: few; d_call: NA; v_call: TRBV27; j_call: TRBJ2-1; cdr3_nt: TGTGCCAGCAGTGGCAACAGGGTCAGCTACTACAATGAGCAGTTCTTC; cdr3_aa: CASSGNRVSYYNEQFF
clone_size: NA; d_call: NA; v_call: TRBV29-1; j_call: TRBJ2-7; cdr3_nt: TGCAGCGTGAGGAGAGGGGGCTACGAGCAGTACTTC; cdr3_aa: CSVRRGGYEQYF
clone_size: NA; d_call: NA; v_call: TRBV6-5; j_call: TRBJ1-1; cdr3_nt: TGTGCCAGCACTAGAAGCGGCCACAACACTGAAGCTTTCTTT; cdr3_aa: CASTRSGHNTEAFF
clone_size: NA; d_call: TRBD2; v_call: TRBV2; j_call: TRBJ2-4; cdr3_nt: TGTGCCAGCACCTACTGGACTAGCGGGAGGGCCAACATTCAGTACTTC; cdr3_aa: CASTYWTSGRANIQYF
clone_size: NA; d_call: TRBD1; v_call: TRBV14; j_call: TRBJ2-1; cdr3_nt: TGTGCCAGCAGCCAAGGGGACAGGGGTCGGAATGAGCAGTTCTTC; cdr3_aa: CASSQGDRGRNEQFF
clone_size: NA; d_call: NA; v_call: TRBV19; j_call: TRBJ1-2; cdr3_nt: TGTGCCAGTAGTCGGCACCTTGAGGCGAAAAACTATGGCTACACCTTC; cdr3_aa: CASSRHLEAKNYGYTF
clone_size: NA; d_call: NA; v_call: TRBV28; j_call: TRBJ2-6; cdr3_nt: TGTGCCAGCGGAGGCGGTGGAGGGGCCAACGTCCTGACTTTC; cdr3_aa: CASGGGGGANVLTF
clone_size: NA; d_call: NA; v_call: TRBV5-1; j_call: TRBJ2-7; cdr3_nt: TGCGCCAGCAGCGTCGGACTACTCAGCTACGAGCAGTACTTC; cdr3_aa: CASSVGLLSYEQYF
clone_size: NA; d_call: NA; v_call: TRBV10-3; j_call: TRBJ1-2; cdr3_nt: TGTGCCAGCCAACACGTCTCCAACAACTACACCTTC; cdr3_aa: CASQHVSNNYTF
clone_size: NA; d_call: NA; v_call: TRBV2; j_call: TRBJ2-2; cdr3_nt: TGTGCCAGCAGTGGGACTTCAATGGGCGGGGAGCTGTTTTTT; cdr3_aa: CASSGTSMGGELFF
clone_size: NA; d_call: NA; v_call: TRBV5-1; j_call: TRBJ1-1; cdr3_nt: TGCGCCAGCAGTCCCCTCGGCGGGGAAGACGAAGAAGCTTTCTTT; cdr3_aa: CASSPLGGEDEEAFF
clone_size: NA; d_call: TRBD2; v_call: TRBV7-2; j_call: TRBJ2-3; cdr3_nt: TGTGCCAGCAGCAGACCTAGGACTAGCGGAGACTATACGCAGTATTTT; cdr3_aa: CASSRPRTSGDYTQYF
clone_size: NA; d_call: TRBD2; v_call: TRBV9; j_call: TRBJ2-1; cdr3_nt: TGTGCCAGCAGCGTACGCACTAGCGGAGGCAATGAGCAGTTCTTC; cdr3_aa: CASSVRTSGGNEQFF
clone_size: NA; d_call: TRBD2; v_call: TRBV30; j_call: TRBJ2-3; cdr3_nt: TGTGCCTGGAGTGTAATAGCGGGAGCGGCAGATACGCAGTATTTT; cdr3_aa: CAWSVIAGAADTQYF
clone_size: NA; d_call: NA; v_call: TRBV7-7; j_call: TRBJ2-1; cdr3_nt: TGTGCTAGCAGCTTTGGTAGTCTCCGGTCCAATGAGCAGTTCTTC; cdr3_aa: CASSFGSLRSNEQFF
clone_size: few; d_call: NA; v_call: TRBV30; j_call: TRBJ2-1; cdr3_nt: TGTGCCTGGAGTGTAGGGGCAACCTACAATGAGCAGTTCTTC; cdr3_aa: CAWSVGATYNEQFF
clone_size: few; d_call: NA; v_call: TRBV29-1; j_call: TRBJ1-2; cdr3_nt: TGCAGCGTTGGTCACGGTTCTAACTATGGCTACACCTTC; cdr3_aa: CSVGHGSNYGYTF
clone_size: few; d_call: TRBD1; v_call: TRBV11-3; j_call: TRBJ2-5; cdr3_nt: TGTGCCAGCAGCCGCCGGGACAGGGAAGAGACCCAGTACTTC; cdr3_aa: CASSRRDREETQYF
clone_size: few; d_call: TRBD1; v_call: TRBV4-3; j_call: TRBJ1-1; cdr3_nt: TGCGCCAGCAGCCTAAGGACAGGGCCAACGGGTACTGAAGCTTTCTTT; cdr3_aa: CASSLRTGPTGTEAFF